A selection of T cell receptor beta chains follows, all from one sample in a study of cytomegalovirus exposure and HLA in healthy donors. Produced via immunoSEQ multiplex PCR; TCRdb's table is partial and in-frame only. The table lists 140,000 to 150,000 clones, 60% to 85% of them singletons, with around 3% in the top ten. The sample was PBMCs. Every receptor here comes from a man between 35 and 55 years old in good health and CMV-seropositive. Each CDR3 is given with its conserved first and last residue. A D gene is named only where the DNA matches it firmly. Clone size is not always given. Where it is, it says once, few, many or a class for expanded clones.

TRBV27,TRBD2,NA,19,TRBJ2-5,CASSLSGLAGGSLQETQYF,TGTGCCAGCAGTTTATCAGGACTAGCGGGAGGGAGCTTACAAGAGACCCAGTACTTC
TRBV6-5,NA,many,11,TRBJ2-5,CASSYRGIQYF,TGTGCCAGCAGTTACCGGGGGATCCAGTACTTC
TRBV28,TRBD1,few,14,TRBJ1-2,CASSSVRGQGIKSF,TGTGCCAGCAGTTCCGTTCGTGGACAGGGGATAAAAAGCTTC
TRBV4-2,TRBD2,NA,17,TRBJ2-7,CASSQDGDTGGSVEQYF,TGTGCCAGCAGCCAAGATGGTGATACGGGAGGATCGGTGGAGCAGTACTTC
TRBV29-1,TRBD2,NA,12,TRBJ2-4,CSVEREGNIQYF,TGCAGCGTTGAAAGGGAGGGAAACATTCAGTACTTC
TRBV6-6,NA,few,14,TRBJ1-1,CASSNRQLSAEAFF,TGTGCCAGCAGTAACCGACAGTTAAGCGCTGAAGCTTTCTTT
TRBV30,TRBD1,once,13,TRBJ2-7,CAWSARDRSEQYF,TGTGCCTGGAGTGCCCGGGACAGAAGCGAGCAGTACTTC
TRBV19,TRBD1,once,14,TRBJ1-3,CASVGTETGNTIYF,TGTGCCAGTGTAGGGACAGAGACTGGAAACACCATATATTTT
TRBV6-5,NA,NA,14,TRBJ2-5,CASSGYGLSETQYF,TGTGCCAGCAGTGGATACGGACTTTCAGAGACCCAGTACTTC
TRBV7-3,TRBD2,NA,16,TRBJ2-1,CASSLAGLAENNEQFF,TGTGCCAGCAGCTTAGCGGGACTAGCGGAAAACAATGAGCAGTTCTTC
TRBV7-6,TRBD2,NA,16,TRBJ2-1,CASSPTSGRGSNEQFF,TGTGCCAGCAGTCCGACTAGCGGGAGGGGGAGTAATGAGCAGTTCTTC
TRBV29-1,TRBD1,NA,14,TRBJ1-1,CSVRQGARNTEAFF,TGCAGCGTTAGACAGGGGGCGAGGAACACTGAAGCTTTCTTT
TRBV5-1,NA,NA,17,TRBJ2-1,CASSLVIVQGNYNEQFF,TGCGCCAGCAGCTTGGTTATTGTTCAGGGGAACTACAATGAGCAGTTCTTC
TRBV6-6,TRBD2,NA,16,TRBJ2-2,CASSYLAGANTGELFF,TGTGCCAGCAGTTACTTAGCGGGGGCGAACACCGGGGAGCTGTTTTTT
TRBV7-9,NA,NA,14,TRBJ1-2,CSSSLGVGAAGYTF,TGTTCCAGCAGCTTAGGGGTGGGGGCTGCTGGCTACACCTTC
TRBV6-1,NA,NA,14,TRBJ1-1,CASSVIRGNTEAFF,TGTGCCAGCAGTGTTATTCGGGGGAACACTGAAGCTTTCTTT
TRBV27,TRBD2,once,15,TRBJ2-7,CASSLVGLAGVEQYF,TGTGCCAGCAGTTTAGTTGGACTAGCGGGAGTCGAGCAGTACTTC
TRBV14,TRBD2,NA,18,TRBJ2-1,CASSQGFRGTSGNNEQFF,TGTGCCAGCAGCCAGGGGTTTCGTGGGACTAGCGGGAACAATGAGCAGTTCTTC
TRBV6-6,NA,NA,13,TRBJ1-5,CASSGGSNQPQHF,TGTGCCAGCAGCGGAGGGAGCAATCAGCCCCAGCATTTT
TRBV28,NA,NA,16,TRBJ1-5,CASSLTGSHSNQPQHF,TGTGCCAGCAGTCTGACCGGGAGCCATAGCAATCAGCCCCAGCATTTT